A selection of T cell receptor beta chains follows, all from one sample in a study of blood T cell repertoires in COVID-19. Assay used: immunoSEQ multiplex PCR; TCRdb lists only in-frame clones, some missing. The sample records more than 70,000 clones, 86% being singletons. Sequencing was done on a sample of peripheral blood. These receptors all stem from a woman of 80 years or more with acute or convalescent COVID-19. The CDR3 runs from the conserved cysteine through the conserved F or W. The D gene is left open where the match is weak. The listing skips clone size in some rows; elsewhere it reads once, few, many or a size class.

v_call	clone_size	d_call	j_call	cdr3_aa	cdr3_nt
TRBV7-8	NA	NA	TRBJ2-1	CASTPTPGNEQFF	TGTGCCAGCACCCCGACCCCGGGGAATGAGCAGTTCTTC
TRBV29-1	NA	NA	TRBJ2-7	CSVGQLYEQYF	TGCAGCGTCGGACAGCTTTACGAGCAGTACTTC
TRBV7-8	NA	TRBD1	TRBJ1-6	CASSLRTGGRNSPLHF	TGTGCCAGCAGCTTGCGGACAGGGGGTAGAAATTCACCCCTCCACTTT
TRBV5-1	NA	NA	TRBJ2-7	CASSFLGDTYEQYF	TGCGCCAGCAGCTTCCTTGGGGACACTTACGAGCAGTACTTC
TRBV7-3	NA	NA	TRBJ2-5	CASSLTRVGTQYF	TGTGCCAGCAGCTTAACCAGGGTCGGTACCCAGTACTTC
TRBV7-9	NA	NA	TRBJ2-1	CASSRGGSYNEQFF	TGTGCCAGCAGCCGCGGTGGCTCCTACAATGAGCAGTTCTTC
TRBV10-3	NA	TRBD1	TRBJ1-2	CAITSAGQGLHGYTF	TGTGCCATAACCTCGGCGGGACAGGGGCTTCATGGCTACACCTTC
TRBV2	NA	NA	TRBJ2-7	CASSDFTVYEQYF	TGTGCCAGCAGTGATTTCACAGTCTACGAGCAGTACTTC
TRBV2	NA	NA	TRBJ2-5	CASREERGTQYF	TGTGCCAGCAGGGAAGAAAGGGGGACCCAGTACTTC
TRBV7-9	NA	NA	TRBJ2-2	CASSFQANTGELFF	TGTGCCAGCAGCTTCCAGGCGAACACCGGGGAGCTGTTTTTT
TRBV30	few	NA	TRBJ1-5	CAWSVRGSSNQPQHF	TGTGCCTGGAGTGTCCGGGGGAGCAGCAATCAGCCCCAGCATTTT
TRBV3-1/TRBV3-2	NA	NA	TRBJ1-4	CASSLSGGSNEKLFF	TGTGCCAGCAGCCTGTCTGGGGGGTCTAATGAAAAACTGTTTTTT
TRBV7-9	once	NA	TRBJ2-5	CASSLGGPDPTQYF	TGTGCCAGCAGCTTAGGAGGGCCGGACCCGACCCAGTACTTC
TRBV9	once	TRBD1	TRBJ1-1	CASSPRQGAGNTEAFF	TGTGCCAGCAGCCCGAGACAGGGGGCGGGGAACACTGAAGCTTTCTTT
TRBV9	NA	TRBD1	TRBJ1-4	CASSPSTGTLLFF	TGTGCCAGCAGCCCGTCGACAGGGACGTTACTGTTTTTT
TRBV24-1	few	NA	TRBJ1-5	CATSGGLSNQPQHF	TGTGCCACCAGTGGGGGACTTAGCAATCAGCCCCAGCATTTT
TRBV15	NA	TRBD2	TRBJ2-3	CATSRRPRSGGAGTQYF	TGTGCCACCAGCAGACGGCCTCGAAGCGGGGGGGCGGGTACGCAGTATTTT
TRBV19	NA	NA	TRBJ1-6	CASSASYSRSYNSPLHF	TGTGCCAGTAGTGCCTCCTATTCTCGCTCCTATAATTCACCCCTCCACTTT
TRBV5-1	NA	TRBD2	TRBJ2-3	CASSFLRGGTDTQYF	TGCGCCAGCAGCTTCTTACGGGGGGGCACAGATACGCAGTATTTT
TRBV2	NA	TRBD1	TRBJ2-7	CASTRTGDEQYF	TGTGCCAGCACCCGGACAGGGGACGAGCAGTACTTC
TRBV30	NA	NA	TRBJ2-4	CAWNSRENIQYF	TGTGCCTGGAATAGCCGGGAGAACATTCAGTACTTC
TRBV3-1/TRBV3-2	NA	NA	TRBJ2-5	CASSQRQPRGETQYF	TGTGCCAGCAGCCAGAGACAGCCTCGCGGAGAGACCCAGTACTTC
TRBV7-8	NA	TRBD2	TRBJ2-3	CASSLSTSGIKTDTQYF	TGTGCCAGCAGCTTATCGACTAGCGGGATAAAAACAGATACGCAGTATTTT
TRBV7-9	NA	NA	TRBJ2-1	CASSTRWASPSYNEQFF	TGTGCCAGCAGCACTCGGTGGGCGTCTCCCTCCTACAATGAGCAGTTCTTC
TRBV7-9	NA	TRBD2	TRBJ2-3	CASDSRGGERTDTQYF	TGTGCCAGCGACTCTCGCGGGGGGGAACGCACAGATACGCAGTATTTT
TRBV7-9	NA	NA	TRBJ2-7	CASSNRDTVYEQYF	TGTGCCAGCAGTAACCGGGACACAGTTTACGAGCAGTACTTC
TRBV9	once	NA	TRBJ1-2	CASSAGTMGGYTF	TGTGCCAGCAGCGCTGGGACAATGGGTGGCTACACCTTC
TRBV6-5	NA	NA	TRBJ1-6	CASSYDPYNSPLHF	TGTGCCAGCAGTTACGATCCCTACAATTCACCCCTCCACTTT
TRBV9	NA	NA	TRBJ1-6	CASSVQGGSPLHF	TGTGCCAGCAGCGTCCAGGGAGGGTCACCCCTCCACTTT
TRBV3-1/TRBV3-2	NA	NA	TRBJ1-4	CASSDQGRVEKLFF	TGTGCCAGCAGCGACCAGGGTCGAGTGGAAAAACTGTTTTTT
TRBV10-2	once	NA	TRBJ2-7	CASSDRRAYEQYF	TGCGCCAGCAGTGACAGGAGGGCCTACGAGCAGTACTTC
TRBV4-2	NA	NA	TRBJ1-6	CASSQELSKNPVHF	TGTGCCAGCAGCCAAGAATTGAGCAAAAATCCGGTCCACTTT
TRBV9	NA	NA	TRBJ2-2	CASSVEESRGYSGELFF	TGTGCCAGCAGTGTAGAAGAGTCTCGGGGGTACTCCGGGGAGCTGTTTTTT
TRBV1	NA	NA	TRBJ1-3	CTQVGSGNTIYF	NA
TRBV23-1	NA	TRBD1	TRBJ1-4	CASSPAGTGEEKLFF	TGCGCCAGCAGCCCCGCCGGGACAGGGGAAGAAAAACTGTTTTTT
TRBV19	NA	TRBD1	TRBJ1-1	CASIRTGNTEAFF	TGTGCCAGTATAAGGACAGGGAACACTGAAGCTTTCTTT
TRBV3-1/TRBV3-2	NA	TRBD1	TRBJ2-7	CASSQWDRGYEQYF	TGTGCCAGCAGCCAATGGGACAGGGGCTACGAGCAGTACTTC
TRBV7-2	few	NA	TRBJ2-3	CASSTGLLKGAQVAQYF	TGTGCCAGCAGCACCGGACTCCTCAAAGGTGCCCAGGTTGCGCAGTATTTT
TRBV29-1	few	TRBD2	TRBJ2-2	CSAQRGSLNTGELFF	TGCAGCGCACAGCGGGGGTCCCTGAACACCGGGGAGCTGTTTTTT
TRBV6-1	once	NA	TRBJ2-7	CASSEGEWSYEQYF	TGTGCCAGCAGTGAAGGGGAGTGGTCCTACGAGCAGTACTTC
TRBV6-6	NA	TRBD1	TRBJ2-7	CASSPRPGQSHEQYF	TGTGCCAGCAGTCCGAGGCCGGGACAGAGTCACGAGCAGTACTTC
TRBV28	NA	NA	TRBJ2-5	CASSPATRSGETQYF	TGTGCCAGCAGTCCCGCGACTAGGTCAGGGGAGACCCAGTACTTC
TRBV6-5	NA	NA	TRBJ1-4	CASSGHSRQEKLFF	TGTGCCAGCAGCGGACATTCCAGGCAGGAAAAACTGTTTTTT
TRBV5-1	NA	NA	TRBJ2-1	CASSILAAGEQFF	TGCGCCAGCAGCATCCTGGCTGCAGGAGAGCAGTTCTTC
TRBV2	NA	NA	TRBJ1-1	CASSSEGNTEAFF	TGTGCCAGCAGTTCGGAGGGGAACACTGAAGCTTTCTTT
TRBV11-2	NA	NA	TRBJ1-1	CASRRGTMNTEAFF	TGTGCCAGTCGCAGGGGTACTATGAACACTGAAGCTTTCTTT
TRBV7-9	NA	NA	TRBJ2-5	CASSRIGGAATQYF	TGTGCCAGCAGCCGAATTGGCGGGGCAGCGACCCAGTACTTC
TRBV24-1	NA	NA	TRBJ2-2	CATSGFKTAVGTGELFF	TGTGCCACCAGTGGTTTTAAGACAGCCGTAGGGACCGGGGAGCTGTTTTTT
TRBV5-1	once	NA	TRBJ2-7	CASSLDRAPTYEQYF	TGCGCCAGCAGCTTGGACAGGGCGCCTACCTACGAGCAGTACTTC
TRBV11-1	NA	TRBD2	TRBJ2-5	CASSFWTSGGQETQYF	TGTGCCAGCAGCTTTTGGACTAGCGGGGGACAAGAGACCCAGTACTTC
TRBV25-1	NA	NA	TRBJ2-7	CASSEGRAGNYEQYF	TGTGCCAGCAGTGAAGGGCGGGCGGGGAACTACGAGCAGTACTTC
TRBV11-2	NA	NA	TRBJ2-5	CASSPRGLGLETQYF	TGTGCCAGCAGCCCCCGCGGGCTGGGTTTGGAGACCCAGTACTTC
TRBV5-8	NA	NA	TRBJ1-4	CASSLGRGRGNEKLFF	TGTGCCAGCAGCTTGGGTCGGGGCAGGGGCAATGAAAAACTGTTTTTT
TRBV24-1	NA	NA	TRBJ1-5	CATSDFPGQPQHF	TGTGCCACCAGTGATTTTCCAGGCCAGCCCCAGCATTTT
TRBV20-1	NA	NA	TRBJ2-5	CSASHAAGETQYF	TGCAGTGCTAGTCATGCGGCGGGAGAGACCCAGTACTTC